The 31 T cell receptor beta chains below were found in one sample sequenced in a study of T cell repertoires in cytomegalovirus infection. TCRdb reanalysed the reads using MiXCR and keeps one entry per CDR3 protein. The sample contains hundreds of thousands of distinct CDR3 sequences, about 9.2% of which appear only once. The sequenced sample consisted of PBMCs. These receptors originate from a human donor in good health (CMV status not recorded). Some clones in this sample may be carry-over from other donors' samples.

This clonotype was counted between two and nine times. The gene calls are TRBV10-3 and TRBJ2-3, with D unresolved. From germline, CDR1 is ENHRY and CDR2 SYGVKD. CDR3 length: 12 amino acids. V lost 6 bases, J lost 3 bases, and 7 bases lay in between. CDR3 amino acids: CAIRTRTDTQYF. The CDR3, as DNA: TGTGCCATCAGAACAAGGACAGATACGCAGTATTTT.

The table lists this clonotype with a few counts. The genes are TRBV20-1 and TRBJ1-4; 9 nucleotides match TRBD1. The germline V gene encodes CDR1 DFQATT and CDR2 SNEGSKA (reference sequence). This CDR3 is 15 amino acids long. With V trimmed by 1 base and J by 5 bases, 5 bases remained unmatched. The CDR3 here is CSARVSGQGNEKLFF. DNA for the CDR3: TGCAGTGCTAGAGTGTCCGGACAGGGGAATGAAAAACTGTTTTTT.

This clonotype has a count of ten or more. The chain joins TRBV20-1 to TRBJ2-3; 8 bases agree with TRBD1. CDR3 length: 14 residues. Germline assignment: CDR1 DFQATT and CDR2 SNEGSKA (reference sequence). V lost 6 bases to trimming and J lost 2 bases; unmatched junction nucleotides: 7. In DNA, the CDR3 is TGCAGTGCCACGGGACAGGACTCCACAGATACGCAGTATTTT. Translated, it gives CSATGQDSTDTQYF.

The CDR3 loop is CASKAGAQGAMNIQYF. The CDR3 DNA is TGTGCCAGCAAAGCGGGGGCCCAGGGGGCGATGAACATTCAGTACTTC. V is TRBV2 and J is TRBJ2-4; D could derive from TRBD1 or TRBD2 (8 bases each). Germline assignment: CDR1 SNHLY and CDR2 FYNNEI. V dropped 7 bases and J dropped 7 bases, with 23 bases sitting between them. The CDR3 length is 16 residues.

This clonotype was recorded at least ten times. The chain carries TRBV7-2 and TRBJ1-2; TRBD1 is a possible D gene (5 bases). This CDR3 region has 14 residues. The V and J ends lost 5 bases and 8 bases respectively, with 18 bases between them. The germline V gene encodes CDR1 SGHTA and CDR2 FQGNSA. The DNA for the CDR3 is TGTGCCAGCAGCGTTAGCGGGGGGTCTTACGGCTACACCTTC. This codes for CASSVSGGSYGYTF.

This clonotype showed up just a few times. The J gene is TRBJ1-6, the V gene TRBV2; 7 positions match TRBD1. The CDR3 runs 14 residues. After removal of 3 bases from V and 4 bases from J, the junction contained 0 bases not matched to a gene. Germline CDR1 and CDR2: SNHLY and FYNNEI. The CDR3 DNA reads TGTGCCAGCAGTGAGGGACAGTATAATTCACCCCTCCACTTT. It codes for CASSEGQYNSPLHF.

In this sample, this clonotype turned up many times. J is TRBJ2-7 and V is TRBV2; 7 bases are shared with TRBD1. Germline values: CDR1 SNHLY, CDR2 FYNNEI. V shed 4 bases and J 2 bases; nucleotides not matched to a gene: 5. The CDR3 spans 14 residues. CDR3 protein: CASSGRQGPYEQYF. In nucleotides, the CDR3 is TGTGCCAGCAGTGGGAGACAGGGCCCCTACGAGCAGTACTTC.

In the case of this clonotype: A single base separates this from a much larger clone, so it may be a read error. The chain links TRBV2 to TRBJ2-1, with TRBD1 as a possible D gene (6 bases). The V gene's germline CDR1 is SNHLY and CDR2 FYNNEI. Trimming cost V 8 bases and J 2 bases, with 16 bases left between them. The CDR3 covers 15 residues. This CDR3 reads CASRTSWGPYNEQFF. The CDR3 DNA sequence: TGTGCCAGCCGGACAAGCTGGGGGCCCTACAATGAGCAGTTCTTC.

This clonotype was recorded many times. The V and J genes are TRBV7-9 and TRBJ1-6, with unresolved D. The CDR3 consists of 15 residues. The V gene's germline CDR1 is SEHNR and CDR2 FQNEAQ (reference sequence). The V end was cut by 1 base, the J end by 8 bases, with 12 bases between. The DNA of the CDR3 is TGTGCCAGCAGCTTAGTAGGCCCGGGCGATTCACCCCTCCACTTT. Protein sequence: CASSLVGPGDSPLHF.

Ten or more counts support this clonotype. The V and J genes are TRBV20-1 and TRBJ2-3, with unresolved D. Germline V gives CDR1 DFQATT, CDR2 SNEGSKA (reference sequence). CDR3 length: 11 residues. The ends were cut back, 3 bases at V and 6 bases at J, with 7 bases in the middle. The CDR3 loop is CSARPGDTQYF. The DNA for the CDR3 is TGCAGTGCTAGGCCTGGGGATACGCAGTATTTT.

Ten or more counts support this clonotype. This rearrangement joins TRBV7-8 to TRBJ2-3; D not certain. The CDR3 contains 12 residues. V lost 5 bases and J 2 bases, leaving 5 bases between the germline ends. The V gene's germline CDR1 is SGHVS and CDR2 FQNEAQ. The CDR3 spells CASSGITDTQYF. The CDR3 DNA reads as TGTGCCAGCAGCGGTATCACAGATACGCAGTATTTT.

This clonotype was counted ten times or more. CDR3 region: CASPPGGGDSYNEQFF. In DNA form, the CDR3 reads TGTGCCAGCCCCCCAGGTGGGGGGGACTCCTACAATGAGCAGTTCTTC. This chain connects TRBV6-6 to TRBJ2-1, with 7 bases aligning to TRBD2. The CDR3 totals 16 residues. After removal of 8 bases from V and 0 bases from J, the junction contained 10 bases not matched to a gene. Looked up from germline, CDR1 is MNHNY and CDR2 is SVGAGI (reference sequence).

This clonotype was seen many times. The rearrangement uses TRBV7-2 and TRBJ2-1; D is unclear. This CDR3 is 14 amino acids long. The germline gives CDR1 SGHTA, CDR2 FQGNSA. The ends were cut back, 2 bases at V and 2 bases at J, with 7 bases in the middle. The CDR3 sequence: CASSLTPPYNEQFF. In nucleotides, the CDR3 is TGTGCCAGCAGCTTAACCCCCCCCTACAATGAGCAGTTCTTC.

This clonotype came up a few times. This chain connects TRBV20-1 to TRBJ2-5; weak D call: TRBD1 (6 bases). V was pared by 0 bases and J by 4 bases, with 12 bases between. The CDR3 contains 14 residues. Germline assignment: CDR1 DFQATT and CDR2 SNEGSKA (reference sequence). The CDR3 protein is CSARDRGWGETQYF. The CDR3 nucleotides read TGCAGTGCTAGAGACAGGGGATGGGGAGAGACCCAGTACTTC.

This clonotype came up many times. This sequence joins TRBV7-2 and TRBJ1-1; possible D gene TRBD1, 5 bases. This CDR3 has 12 amino acids. Trimming stripped 2 bases from V and 6 bases from J, with 7 bases between. The germline V gene encodes CDR1 SGHTA and CDR2 FQGNSA. The CDR3 coding sequence is TGTGCCAGCAGCTTATGGGGCTCTGAAGCTTTCTTT. Amino acid sequence: CASSLWGSEAFF.

This rearrangement joins TRBV20-1 to TRBJ1-1, with D possibly being TRBD1 (6 bases). CDR3 length equals 15 residues. Germline V gives CDR1 DFQATT, CDR2 SNEGSKA (reference sequence). V lost 4 bases and J 5 bases, leaving 20 bases between the germline ends. As DNA, the CDR3 is TGCAGTGCTACCGAGGGGGGGAGCCTCCGGACTGAAGCTTTCTTT. Translation gives CSATEGGSLRTEAFF.

This clonotype was counted many times. V gene TRBV14 combines with J gene TRBJ2-1; maybe TRBD2 (6 bases). This CDR3 contains 15 residues. Per the germline V gene, CDR1 is SGHDN and CDR2 is FVKESK. Trimming removed 0 bases at V and 0 bases at J, with 6 bases between. CDR3 sequence reads: CASSQDGGSYNEQFF. CDR3 in DNA: TGTGCCAGCAGCCAAGACGGGGGCTCCTACAATGAGCAGTTCTTC.

This clonotype has at least ten counts. This chain uses TRBV5-5 with TRBJ2-1; TRBD1 or TRBD2 may be the D gene (5 bases each). Germline assignment: CDR1 SGHKS and CDR2 YYEKEE (reference sequence). This CDR3 has 15 residues. Trimming shortened V by 1 base and J by 3 bases, and 11 bases separated the two germline ends. The CDR3 bases are TGTGCCAGCAGCTTGTGGGGCGAGGGCTACAATGAGCAGTTCTTC. Translating gives CASSLWGEGYNEQFF. Variable domain in full (rest from reference TRBV5-5 and TRBJ2-1): DAGVTQSPTHLIKTRGQQVTLRCSPISGHKSVSWYQQVLGQGPQFIFQYYEKEERGRGNFPDRFSARQFPNYSSELNVNALLLGDSALYLCASSLWGEGYNEQFFGPGTRLTVL.

This clonotype was recorded at least ten times. The chain is built from TRBV25-1 and TRBJ1-2; maybe TRBD1 (6 bases). The CDR3 loop spans 12 amino acids. The germline gives CDR1 MGHDK, CDR2 SYGVNS. Trimming cost V 9 bases and J 7 bases, with 15 bases left between them. The DNA for the CDR3 is TGTGCCAGTGAGGTGTCAGGGGTTGGCTACACCTTC. Translating it yields CASEVSGVGYTF.

Note on this clonotype: This CDR3 is missing its conserved last phenylalanine or tryptophan, likely due to a read error. The CDR3 nucleotides are TGCAGTGCTCACCGGGGGGGCAGCTCCTATAATTCACCCCTCCACCTT. It encodes CSAHRGGSSYNSPLHL. This chain joins TRBV20-1 and TRBJ1-6; D is possibly TRBD1 (6 bases). From germline, CDR1 is DFQATT and CDR2 SNEGSKA (reference sequence). This CDR3 has 16 residues. The ends were cut back, 5 bases at V and 0 bases at J, with 14 bases in the middle.

This chain joins TRBV4-1 and TRBJ2-7; D remains ambiguous. CDR1 MGHRA and CDR2 YSYEKL come from the germline V gene. The CDR3 runs 15 residues. V lost 0 bases, J lost 7 bases, and 16 bases lay in between. The CDR3 region has the DNA TGCGCCAGCAGCCAAGAGGTCGGAATTTATGGGGAGCAGTACTTC. This encodes CASSQEVGIYGEQYF.

This clonotype was found many times. The V and J genes are TRBV11-3 and TRBJ2-5; D not resolved. The V end was cut by 3 bases, the J end by 5 bases, with 10 bases between. In germline, CDR1 is SGHNT, CDR2 YENEEA. The length of the CDR3 is 13 residues. Here the CDR3 reads CASSFKIGETQYF. In DNA form, the CDR3 reads TGTGCCAGCAGCTTTAAGATCGGGGAGACCCAGTACTTC.

This clonotype appeared many times. V usage is TRBV29-1 and J usage is TRBJ2-3; 9 positions match TRBD2. V trimming: 3 bases; J trimming: 2 bases; junction bases outside the gene matches: 9. The CDR3 runs to 16 residues. Germline CDR1 SQVTM, CDR2 ANQGSEA. The CDR3 here is CSVELASGVNTDTQYF. CDR3 DNA: TGCAGCGTTGAGTTGGCTAGCGGGGTCAACACAGATACGCAGTATTTT.

The rearrangement links TRBV29-1 to TRBJ2-3; D gene uncertain. V was shortened by 4 bases and J by 1 base, with 6 bases between the two germline ends. The CDR3 covers 12 residues. Germline CDR1 reads SQVTM; CDR2 reads ANQGSEA. The CDR3 reads CSVGLGTDTQYF. The CDR3 nucleotides are TGCAGCGTTGGGCTGGGCACAGATACGCAGTATTTT.

The rearrangement uses TRBV7-9 and TRBJ1-4; D gene unclear. V was clipped by 5 bases and J by 6 bases, with 19 bases between them. The CDR3 length is 16 residues. Germline lookup yields CDR1 SEHNR and CDR2 FQNEAQ (reference sequence). Here the CDR3 reads CASSDQKAGVDEKLFF. The CDR3 bases are TGTGCCAGCAGCGACCAAAAAGCTGGCGTCGATGAAAAACTGTTTTTT.

This clonotype showed up many times. CDR3 region: CASSSRALSNTGELFF. CDR3 sequence (DNA): TGTGCCAGCAGTTCGAGGGCCCTTTCGAACACCGGGGAGCTGTTTTTT. J is TRBJ2-2 and V is TRBV28; maybe TRBD2 (5 bases). The CDR3 totals 16 residues. Trimming stripped 4 bases from V and 0 bases from J, with 12 bases between. Germline V CDR1 and CDR2: MDHEN, SYDVKM.

The chain uses TRBV6-2 or TRBV6-3 and TRBJ2-5; D is perhaps TRBD2 (5 bases). This CDR3 spans 15 amino acids. The V gene lost 6 bases and the J gene lost 5 bases, with 19 bases spanning the gap. Germline V lookup: CDR1 MNHEY, CDR2 SVGEGT. The CDR3 protein is CASSPRTGISETQYF. CDR3 bases: TGTGCCAGCAGCCCCCGGACGGGGATATCGGAGACCCAGTACTTC.

The sample holds many counts of this clonotype. The genes are TRBV19 and TRBJ2-1; the match to TRBD2 covers 14 bases. CDR3 length: 16 amino acids. In germline, CDR1 is LNHDA, CDR2 SQIVND (reference sequence). The J segment lost 12 bases and the V segment lost 4 bases, leaving 11 bases of the junction unmatched. The CDR3 spells CASSNRLAGGLSRQFF. For the CDR3, the DNA is TGTGCCAGTAGTAACCGACTAGCGGGGGGGCTCTCCCGGCAGTTCTTC.

The CDR3 is CASSGSDRPLYGYTF. As DNA, the CDR3 is TGTGCCAGCAGTGGGTCGGACAGGCCTCTCTATGGCTACACCTTC. V is TRBV25-1 and J is TRBJ1-2, with 7 bases that match TRBD1. Losses at the gene ends were 4 bases for V and 4 bases for J; bases not matched to a gene: 9. The CDR3 runs 15 residues. Germline V gene lookup returns CDR1 MGHDK and CDR2 SYGVNS.

This clonotype was counted many times. J is TRBJ2-3 and V is TRBV10-3, with 8 bases identical to TRBD2. Germline trimming cut 2 bases from V and 3 bases from J; bases unmatched to any gene: 7. CDR3 size: 16 residues. From germline, CDR1 is ENHRY and CDR2 SYGVKD. CDR3 residues: CAISEKISGVTDTQYF. The CDR3 nucleotides read TGTGCCATCAGTGAGAAGATTAGCGGGGTAACAGATACGCAGTATTTT.

The chain employs TRBV29-1 and TRBJ1-2; D remains unclear. Germline values: CDR1 SQVTM, CDR2 ANQGSEA. V lost 3 bases and J 6 bases, leaving 8 bases between the germline ends. CDR3 length: 11 residues. For the CDR3, the DNA is TGCAGCGTTGACGAGAGAAATGGCTACACCTTC. It is translated as CSVDERNGYTF.